The sequence of this T cell receptor beta chain was determined in a study of CD8+ T cells in alopecia areata. Extraction and reverse transcription of RNA yielded cDNA as the sequencing template. Generated by immunoSEQ multiplex PCR, the TCRdb table keeps only in-frame clones and is missing some. The sample has 90,000 to 130,000 clones, none seen only once. This clone has only a few counts. The germline and genes are mouse ones. The read gets to within 4 residues of the CDR3 end, and the germline J gene fills in the rest. Trimming at V came to 0 bases and at J to 2 bases, leaving 4 bases not matched to a gene. The CDR3 loop spans 16 amino acids. CDR1 FNHDT and CDR2 SITEND come from the germline V gene (reference sequence).

The sample was lesional skin. V is TRBV19 and J is TRBJ2-7, with 11 bases aligning to TRBD2. This TCR came from a C3H/HeJ mouse with alopecia areata. This strain has MHC haplotype H2-k. The CDR3 loop is CASSIDGTGGPYEQYF. The CDR3 DNA, read in part, is TGTGCCAGCAGTATAGACGGGACTGGGGGACCCTAT.